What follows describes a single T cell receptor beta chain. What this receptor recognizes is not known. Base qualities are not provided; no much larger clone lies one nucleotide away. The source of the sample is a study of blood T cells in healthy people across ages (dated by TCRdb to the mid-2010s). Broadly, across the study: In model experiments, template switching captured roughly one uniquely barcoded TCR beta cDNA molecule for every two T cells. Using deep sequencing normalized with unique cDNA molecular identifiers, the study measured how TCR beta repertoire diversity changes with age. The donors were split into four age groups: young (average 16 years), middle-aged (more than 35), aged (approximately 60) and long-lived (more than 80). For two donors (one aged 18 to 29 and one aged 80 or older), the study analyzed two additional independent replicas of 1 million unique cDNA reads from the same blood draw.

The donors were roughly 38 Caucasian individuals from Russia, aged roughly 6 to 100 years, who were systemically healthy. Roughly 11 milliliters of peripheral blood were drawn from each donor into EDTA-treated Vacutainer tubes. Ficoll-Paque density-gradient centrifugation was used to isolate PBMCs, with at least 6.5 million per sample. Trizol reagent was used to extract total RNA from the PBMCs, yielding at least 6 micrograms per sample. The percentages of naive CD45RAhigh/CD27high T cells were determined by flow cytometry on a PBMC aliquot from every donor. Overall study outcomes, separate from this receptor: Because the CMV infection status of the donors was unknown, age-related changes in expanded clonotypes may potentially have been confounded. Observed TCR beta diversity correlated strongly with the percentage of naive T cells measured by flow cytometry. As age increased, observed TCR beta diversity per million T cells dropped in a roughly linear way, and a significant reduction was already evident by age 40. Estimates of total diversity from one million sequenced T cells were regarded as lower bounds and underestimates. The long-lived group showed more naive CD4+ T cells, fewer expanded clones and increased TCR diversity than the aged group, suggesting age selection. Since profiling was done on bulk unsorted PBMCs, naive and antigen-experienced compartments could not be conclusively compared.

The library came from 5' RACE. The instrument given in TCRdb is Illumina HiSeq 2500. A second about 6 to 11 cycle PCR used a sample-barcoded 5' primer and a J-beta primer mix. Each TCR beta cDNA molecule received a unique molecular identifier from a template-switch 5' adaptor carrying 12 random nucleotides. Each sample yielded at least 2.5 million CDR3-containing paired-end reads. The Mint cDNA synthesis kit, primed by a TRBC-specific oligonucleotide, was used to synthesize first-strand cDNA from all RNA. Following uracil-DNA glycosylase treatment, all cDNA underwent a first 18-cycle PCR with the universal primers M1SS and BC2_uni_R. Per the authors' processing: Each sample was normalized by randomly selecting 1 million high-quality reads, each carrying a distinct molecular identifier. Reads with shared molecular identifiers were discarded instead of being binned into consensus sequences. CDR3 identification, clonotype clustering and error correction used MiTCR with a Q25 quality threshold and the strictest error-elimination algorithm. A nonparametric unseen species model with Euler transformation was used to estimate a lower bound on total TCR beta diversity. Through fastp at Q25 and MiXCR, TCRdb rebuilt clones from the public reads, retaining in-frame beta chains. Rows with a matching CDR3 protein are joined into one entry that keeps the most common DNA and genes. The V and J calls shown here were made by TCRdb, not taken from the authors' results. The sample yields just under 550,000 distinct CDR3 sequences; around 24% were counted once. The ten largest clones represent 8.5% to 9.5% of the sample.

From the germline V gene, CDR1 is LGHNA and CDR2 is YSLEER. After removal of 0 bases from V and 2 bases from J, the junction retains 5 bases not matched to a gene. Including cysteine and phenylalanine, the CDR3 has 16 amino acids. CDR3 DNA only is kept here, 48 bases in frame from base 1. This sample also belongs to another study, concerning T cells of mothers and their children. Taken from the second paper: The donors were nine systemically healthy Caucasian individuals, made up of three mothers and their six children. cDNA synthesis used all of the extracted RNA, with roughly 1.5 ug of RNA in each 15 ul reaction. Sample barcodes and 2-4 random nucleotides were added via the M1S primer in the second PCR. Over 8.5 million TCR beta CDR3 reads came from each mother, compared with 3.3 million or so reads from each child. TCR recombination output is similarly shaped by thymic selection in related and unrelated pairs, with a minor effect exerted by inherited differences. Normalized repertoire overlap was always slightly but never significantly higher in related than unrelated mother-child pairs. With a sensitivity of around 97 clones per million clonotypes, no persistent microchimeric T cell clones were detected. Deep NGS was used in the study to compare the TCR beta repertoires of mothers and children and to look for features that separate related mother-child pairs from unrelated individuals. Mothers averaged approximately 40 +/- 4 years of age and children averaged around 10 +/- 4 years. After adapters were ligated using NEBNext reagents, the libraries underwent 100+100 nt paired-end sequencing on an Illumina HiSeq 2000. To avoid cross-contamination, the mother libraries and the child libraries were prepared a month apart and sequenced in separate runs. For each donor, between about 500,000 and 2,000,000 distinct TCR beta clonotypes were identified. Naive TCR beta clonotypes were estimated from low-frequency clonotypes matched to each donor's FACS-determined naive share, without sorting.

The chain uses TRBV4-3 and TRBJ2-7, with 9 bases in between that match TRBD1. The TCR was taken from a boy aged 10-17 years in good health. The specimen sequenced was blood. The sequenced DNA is TGCGCCAGCAGCCAAGATCGGGGACAGGGAACCTACGAGCAGTACTTC. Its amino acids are CASSQDRGQGTYEQYF.